These 2 T cell receptor beta chains came from one sample sequenced in a study of T cell responses to AZD1222 COVID-19 vaccine. The data were produced by immunoSEQ multiplex PCR, yet TCRdb's version contains in-frame clones alone and is incomplete. The sample includes about 160,000 clones, 75% to 95% of them seen just once. The source was peripheral blood, collected 28 days after the second AZD1222 dose. Every receptor here comes from an adult who received the AZD1222 COVID-19 vaccine.

V gene TRBV4-2 combines with J gene TRBJ2-1; 7 nucleotides agree with TRBD2. J gave up 8 bases and V 1 base, and 8 bases lay outside the gene matches. Germline loops: CDR1 LGHNA, CDR2 YNFKEQ. This CDR3 is 15 amino acids long. The CDR3 DNA is TGTGCCAGCAGCCAAGGACGCTATCTAGCGGATGAGCAGTTCTTC. Amino acid sequence: CASSQGRYLADEQFF.

This clone was recorded only once. The CDR3 loop is CASSLSGAETQYF. The CDR3 coding sequence is TGTGCCAGCAGCTTGTCCGGGGCAGAGACCCAGTACTTC. The genes are TRBV7-9 and TRBJ2-5, with D perhaps assigned TRBD1 or TRBD2 (5 bases each). Trimming pared 3 bases from V and 4 bases from J, leaving 9 bases between. Germline V gives CDR1 SEHNR, CDR2 FQNEAQ (reference sequence). This CDR3 comprises 13 residues.